Described below is a single T cell receptor (beta chain) sequence and its context. No antigen is known for it. CDR1 is MNHEY, CDR2 SVGEGT, per germline. The length of the CDR3 is 16 residues. V gave up 2 bases and J gave up 4 bases; unmatched junction bases: 11. These data belong to a study of T cell repertoires in cytomegalovirus infection. About the study: Both a matching HLA type and CMV infection were indicated by public TCR beta signatures.

From the reads, TCRdb called clonotypes with MiXCR, one entry per CDR3 protein. The sample carries more than 50,000 distinct CDR3 sequences, roughly a third recorded once. Study findings and constraints: Within the response measured ex vivo, HLA-C-restricted CMV-specific TCR beta clonotypes were dominant. Frequencies of public TCR beta families were cumulated, and this identified carriers of CMV plus the relevant HLA.

Specimen: PBMCs, sequenced either directly or after in vitro stimulation (not recorded which). The TCR comes from a human donor in good health (CMV status not recorded). Some clones in this sample may be carry-over from other donors' samples. The chain carries TRBV6-2 or TRBV6-3 and TRBJ2-7; 7 bases match TRBD2. This chain's CDR3 is CASSYVRESLPYEQYF. DNA for the CDR3: TGTGCCAGCAGTTACGTGCGGGAGTCCCTTCCTTACGAGCAGTACTTC.